What follows are 11 T cell receptor beta chains derived from one specimen sequenced in a study of tumor and adjacent non-tumor tissue in lung cancer. TCRbeta libraries were built with three rounds of nested PCR, modified from ARM-PCR. TCRdb fed the multiplex PCR reads into MiXCR, producing one record per CDR3 protein. Counted here are some 80,000 distinct CDR3 sequences, 80% to 90% occurring once; the ten biggest clones make up approximately 55%. This sample's RNA came from whole unsorted tissue. Distant lung tissue was collected more than 3 cm away from the tumor edge. Sequences were obtained from distant non-tumor lung tissue. These receptors were taken from a man aged 60 to 69 with non-small cell lung cancer.

On this clonotype itself: Since no conserved phenylalanine or tryptophan closes the CDR3, a read error is the likely cause. CDR3 sequence: CGSSLIGRGTEAFY. DNA for the CDR3: TGTGGCAGCAGCTTGATAGGGAGAGGGACTGAAGCTTTCTAT. The chain has TRBV11-2 and TRBJ1-1; no reliable D call. CDR1 and CDR2 from the germline V gene are SGHAT and FQNNGV. The CDR3 extends over 14 amino acids.

The V and J genes are TRBV11-2 and TRBJ2-2; D gene uncertain. There are 13 residues in the CDR3. Germline V gene lookup returns CDR1 SGHAT and CDR2 FQNNGV. The V end lost 5 bases, the J end lost 1 base, and 5 bases lay between the germline ends. The CDR3 region has the DNA TGTGCCAGCAGCCCAGAGAACACCGGGGAGCTGTTTTTT. This codes for CASSPENTGELFF.

This chain uses TRBV6-5 with TRBJ2-5; TRBD2 matches at 7 bases. The CDR3 is 14 residues long. Germline CDR1 is MNHEY and CDR2 is SVGAGI. The junction had 15 bases not matched to a gene; V was cut back by 8 bases and J by 9 bases. CDR3 in DNA: TGTGCCAGCGGTGACACTGGGACCGCGGGGGCCCAGTACTTC. It is translated as CASGDTGTAGAQYF.

This clonotype was counted once. One end of the junction varies from germline; a read error may be responsible. The rearrangement links TRBV12-3 or TRBV12-4 to TRBJ2-7; 7 nucleotides match TRBD1. This CDR3 comprises 11 residues. The CDR3 region is CVSSSGGEQYF. The CDR3 DNA is TGTGTCAGCAGTTCAGGGGGAGAACAGTACTTC.

To note about this clonotype: The junction departs from germline at one end; a sequencing error may be responsible. The chain employs TRBV11-3 and TRBJ2-3; TRBD1 or TRBD2 may be the D gene (6 bases each). CDR1 is SGHNT, CDR2 YENEEA, per germline. The CDR3 is 19 residues long. The CDR3, as DNA: TGTGCCAGTAGCTTAGATCCCCTAGAAGTCGGGGGCCGCACAGATACGCACTATTTT. Translating it yields CASSLDPLEVGGRTDTHYF. The whole variable domain, filled in from reference TRBV11-3 and TRBJ2-3, reads EAGVVQSPRYKIIEKKQPVAFWCNPISGHNTLYWYLQNLGQGPELLIRYENEEAVDDSQLPKDRFSAERLKGVDSTLKIQPAELGDSAVYLCASSLDPLEVGGRTDTHYFGPGTRLTVL.

Turning to this clonotype: The CDR3 end shows no conserved phenylalanine or tryptophan, and so a read error is likely. The chain recombines TRBV11-2 with TRBJ2-5; D remains unclear. The V end was cut by 10 bases, the J end by 3 bases, with 15 bases between. Germline CDR1 is SGHAT and CDR2 is FQNNGV. The CDR3 loop spans 13 amino acids. The CDR3 region is CANGSIVEETQYL. The CDR3 DNA reads as TGTGCCAACGGCTCTATAGTGGAAGAGACCCAGTACTTA.

About this clonotype: An end of the junction does not agree with germline; a read error may underlie this. The chain has TRBV11-3 and TRBJ1-1; the D gene is possibly TRBD1 (6 bases). The CDR3 runs to 14 residues. Germline V CDR1 and CDR2: SGHNT, YENEEA. CDR3 coding DNA: TGTGCCGGCAGCACACAGGGACGAAACACTGAAGCTTTCTTT. It is translated as CAGSTQGRNTEAFF.

This clonotype is classed as large. V usage is TRBV11-1 and J usage is TRBJ2-2; 7 nucleotides agree with TRBD2. The CDR3 is made up of 15 amino acids. Germline CDR1 reads SGHAT; CDR2 reads FQDESV (reference sequence). V lost 1 base to trimming and J lost 4 bases; unmatched junction nucleotides: 3. CDR3 in amino acids: CASSLGGRSTGELFF. In DNA form, the CDR3 reads TGTGCCAGCAGCTTAGGCGGGAGAAGCACCGGGGAGCTGTTTTTT.

As regards this clonotype: This CDR3 is missing its conserved last phenylalanine or tryptophan, likely due to a read error. The rearrangement links TRBV6-5 to TRBJ1-1; D call uncertain. This CDR3 is built from 13 residues. Germline values: CDR1 MNHEY, CDR2 SVGAGI. The CDR3 sequence: CTSSSISSREAFY. Written as DNA, the CDR3 is TGTACCAGCAGTAGCATTAGTTCTCGGGAAGCTTTCTAT.

Concerning this clonotype itself: With a much larger clone just one base away, this may be a read error. V and J are TRBV30 and TRBJ2-2; 8 nucleotides align to TRBD2. The CDR3 is 14 amino acids. The V gene's germline CDR1 is GTSNPN and CDR2 SVGIG (reference sequence). Trimming cost V 3 bases and J 4 bases; bases outside gene matches: 4. CDR3 sequence: CAWSNGGGTGELFF. In nucleotides, the CDR3 is TGTGCCTGGAGCAACGGGGGGGGCACCGGGGAGCTGTTTTTT.

Ten or more counts support this clonotype. The chain's CDR3 is CSVDPGHRGTYEQYF. CDR3 sequence (DNA): TGCAGCGTTGACCCGGGACACCGGGGGACCTACGAGCAGTACTTC. V is TRBV29-1 and J is TRBJ2-7, with D perhaps assigned TRBD1 or TRBD2 (6 bases each). V shed 3 bases and J shed 2 bases, with 17 bases lying between them. This CDR3 has 15 residues. Germline assignment: CDR1 SQVTM and CDR2 ANQGSEA.